These T cell receptor beta chains were read from a single sample in a study of beta chain features in type 1 diabetes. Produced via immunoSEQ multiplex PCR; TCRdb's table is partial and in-frame only. There are some 500,000 clones in the sample; over 9.5% occur only once, and less than 0.06% lies in the top ten. The material sequenced was naive CD4+ T cells from blood. The receptors come from a woman between 18 and 30 years old in good health. Each CDR3 is given with its conserved first and last residue. D genes are given only for firm matches. Size values are once, few and many counts, or a class for expanded clones, and some rows have none.

d_gene	v_gene	j_gene	abundance	CDR3aa	CDR3nt
-	TRBV7-2	TRBJ2-2	few	CASSPRAAGELFF	TGTGCCAGCAGCCCCCGCGCGGCCGGGGAGCTGTTTTTT
TRBD1	TRBV7-9	TRBJ2-7	-	CASSLVSVRDRTDEQYF	TGTGCCAGCAGCTTAGTATCAGTAAGGGACAGGACCGACGAGCAGTACTTC
-	TRBV29-1	TRBJ1-5	few	CSVLDQPQHF	TGCAGCGTCCTTGATCAGCCCCAGCATTTT
-	TRBV5-1	TRBJ2-3	few	CASSLVPDTQYF	TGCGCCAGCAGCTTGGTTCCAGATACGCAGTATTTT
TRBD1	TRBV30	TRBJ2-3	-	CAWSVLRWDRGKPDTQYF	TGTGCCTGGAGTGTACTCCGATGGGACAGGGGGAAACCAGATACGCAGTATTTT
-	TRBV2	TRBJ2-1	few	CASSEALPTYNEQFF	TGTGCCAGCAGTGAGGCACTACCAACTTACAATGAGCAGTTCTTC
TRBD2	TRBV18	TRBJ2-7	few	CASSQPGSGSYEQYF	TGTGCCAGCTCACAGCCTGGGAGCGGGAGTTACGAGCAGTACTTC
-	TRBV5-4	TRBJ2-7	few	CASRLQGGPYEQYF	TGTGCCAGCAGATTGCAGGGTGGTCCCTACGAGCAGTACTTC
-	TRBV6-5	TRBJ2-3	-	CASSYADRTDTQYF	TGTGCCAGCAGTTACGCTGACAGAACAGATACGCAGTATTTT
TRBD2	TRBV6-1	TRBJ2-1	-	CASSDSLAGYNEQFF	TGTGCCAGCAGTGACTCGCTAGCGGGTTACAATGAGCAGTTCTTC
-	TRBV4-3	TRBJ1-2	-	CASSLDYYGYTF	TGCGCCAGCAGCCTGGACTACTATGGCTACACCTTC
TRBD2	TRBV6-8	TRBJ2-1	few	CASSYTTKERENNEQFF	TGTGCCAGCAGTTACACCACGAAGGAGCGGGAGAACAATGAGCAGTTCTTC
-	TRBV7-2	TRBJ2-2	-	CASSPSKLGRDTGELFF	TGTGCCAGCAGCCCATCCAAACTAGGGCGGGACACCGGGGAGCTGTTTTTT
-	TRBV7-8	TRBJ2-1	few	CASSLVLYEQFF	TGTGCCAGCAGCTTAGTTCTATATGAGCAGTTCTTC
-	TRBV7-2	TRBJ2-1	-	CASSLMNRWEQFF	TGTGCCAGCAGCCTCATGAACCGATGGGAGCAGTTCTTC
TRBD1	TRBV29-1	TRBJ2-7	-	CSVRGQSYEQYF	TGCAGCGTTCGGGGACAGTCCTACGAGCAGTACTTC
-	TRBV7-2	TRBJ2-5	few	CASSPEPRGTQYF	TGTGCCAGCAGCCCCGAGCCGAGGGGGACCCAGTACTTC
-	TRBV27	TRBJ2-1	few	CASSRNVDYRNPNEQFF	TGTGCCAGCAGCCGAAATGTGGACTACCGGAATCCCAATGAGCAGTTCTTC
TRBD1	TRBV27	TRBJ2-5	-	CASSVTGTGVGETQYF	TGTGCCAGCAGTGTCACCGGGACAGGGGTAGGGGAGACCCAGTACTTC
-	TRBV5-1	TRBJ1-2	-	CASSHPTRDYGYTF	TGCGCCAGCAGCCACCCGACGAGGGACTATGGCTACACCTTC
TRBD1	TRBV4-1	TRBJ1-5	few	CASSLDRVSKPQHF	TGCGCCAGCAGCCTAGACAGGGTATCTAAGCCCCAGCATTTT
TRBD1	TRBV7-6	TRBJ2-5	-	CASSLYQQGGTQYF	TGTGCCAGCAGCTTATACCAACAGGGGGGGACCCAGTACTTC
-	TRBV27	TRBJ1-2	-	CASSSRQANYGYTF	TGTGCCAGCAGTTCGAGGCAGGCGAACTATGGCTACACCTTC
TRBD2	TRBV5-1	TRBJ2-3	few	CASSLFLSGGDTQYF	TGCGCCAGCAGCTTGTTCCTTAGCGGGGGAGATACGCAGTATTTT
TRBD1	TRBV29-1	TRBJ1-1	-	CSVHRAQGEGGTEAFF	TGCAGCGTCCATAGGGCACAGGGGGAGGGAGGCACTGAAGCTTTCTTT
TRBD1	TRBV29-1	TRBJ1-1	few	CSVGGGASTEAFF	TGCAGCGTCGGAGGGGGCGCTTCCACTGAAGCTTTCTTT
-	TRBV20-1	TRBJ2-5	few	CSAREETQYF	TGCAGTGCTAGGGAAGAGACCCAGTACTTC
-	TRBV30	TRBJ2-1	few	CAWTRGLARSSYNEQFF	TGTGCCTGGACCCGAGGGCTAGCGAGGAGCTCCTACAATGAGCAGTTCTTC
TRBD1	TRBV2	TRBJ2-5	-	CASSVGTVGTQETQYF	TGTGCCAGCAGTGTAGGGACAGTCGGAACCCAAGAGACCCAGTACTTC
-	TRBV2	TRBJ2-6	few	CASGTPHSGANVLTF	TGTGCCAGCGGGACTCCCCACTCTGGGGCCAACGTCCTGACTTTC
-	TRBV14	TRBJ1-1	few	CASSPGVRGAFF	TGTGCCAGCAGCCCCGGGGTAAGGGGAGCTTTCTTT
-	TRBV13	TRBJ2-6	few	CASSAYRRQGANVLTF	TGTGCCAGCAGCGCTTATCGGAGACAGGGGGCCAACGTCCTGACTTTC
TRBD2	TRBV5-4	TRBJ2-3	-	CASSLAGGRDTQYF	TGTGCCAGCAGCTTAGCGGGAGGGAGAGATACGCAGTATTTT
-	TRBV9	TRBJ2-5	few	CASSFGARETQYF	TGTGCCAGCTCCTTCGGGGCACGGGAGACCCAGTACTTC
TRBD2	TRBV5-1	TRBJ2-3	-	CASSLAAGGTDTQYF	TGCGCCAGCAGCTTGGCCGCGGGGGGCACAGATACGCAGTATTTT
TRBD2	TRBV7-2	TRBJ2-5	once	CASSLELAAQETQYF	TGTGCCAGCAGCTTAGAACTAGCGGCCCAAGAGACCCAGTACTTC
-	TRBV6-6	TRBJ2-5	few	CASTLEETQYF	TGTGCCAGCACACTAGAAGAGACCCAGTACTTC
-	TRBV6-8	TRBJ2-5	-	CAGSPAQETQYF	TGTGCCGGCTCCCCGGCTCAAGAGACCCAGTACTTC
-	TRBV13	TRBJ2-7	-	CASRLGTREQYF	TGTGCCAGCAGACTCGGGACTCGCGAGCAGTACTTC
-	TRBV4-3	TRBJ2-7	-	CASSQEQSRPYEQYF	TGCGCCAGCAGCCAAGAGCAATCCAGACCCTACGAGCAGTACTTC
TRBD1	TRBV7-9	TRBJ2-4	few	CASSSDPPGTGLAKNIQYF	TGTGCCAGCAGCTCAGACCCACCCGGGACAGGGCTAGCCAAAAACATTCAGTACTTC
-	TRBV9	TRBJ1-2	-	CASSVAGYGYTF	TGTGCCAGCAGCGTCGCAGGGTATGGCTACACCTTC